This T cell receptor beta chain was observed in a study of blood T cell repertoires in COVID-19. Method: immunoSEQ multiplex PCR; TCRdb's copy keeps in-frame clones and lacks some. The table includes approximately 220,000 clones, approximately 86% detected once. Germline CDR1 is SGDLS and CDR2 is YYNGEE. The CDR3 sequence is 15 residues long. Losses at the gene ends were 0 bases for V and 4 bases for J; bases not matched to a gene: 7. The chain is built from TRBV9 and TRBJ2-7; 7 bases align to TRBD1. Sequences were obtained from PBMCs or T cells enriched from blood (not recorded which). This TCR came from a young woman who had been exposed to COVID-19. As DNA, the CDR3 is TGTGCCAGCAGCGTAGGGGGGACAGATCAATACGAGCAGTACTTC. Translation: CASSVGGTDQYEQYF.